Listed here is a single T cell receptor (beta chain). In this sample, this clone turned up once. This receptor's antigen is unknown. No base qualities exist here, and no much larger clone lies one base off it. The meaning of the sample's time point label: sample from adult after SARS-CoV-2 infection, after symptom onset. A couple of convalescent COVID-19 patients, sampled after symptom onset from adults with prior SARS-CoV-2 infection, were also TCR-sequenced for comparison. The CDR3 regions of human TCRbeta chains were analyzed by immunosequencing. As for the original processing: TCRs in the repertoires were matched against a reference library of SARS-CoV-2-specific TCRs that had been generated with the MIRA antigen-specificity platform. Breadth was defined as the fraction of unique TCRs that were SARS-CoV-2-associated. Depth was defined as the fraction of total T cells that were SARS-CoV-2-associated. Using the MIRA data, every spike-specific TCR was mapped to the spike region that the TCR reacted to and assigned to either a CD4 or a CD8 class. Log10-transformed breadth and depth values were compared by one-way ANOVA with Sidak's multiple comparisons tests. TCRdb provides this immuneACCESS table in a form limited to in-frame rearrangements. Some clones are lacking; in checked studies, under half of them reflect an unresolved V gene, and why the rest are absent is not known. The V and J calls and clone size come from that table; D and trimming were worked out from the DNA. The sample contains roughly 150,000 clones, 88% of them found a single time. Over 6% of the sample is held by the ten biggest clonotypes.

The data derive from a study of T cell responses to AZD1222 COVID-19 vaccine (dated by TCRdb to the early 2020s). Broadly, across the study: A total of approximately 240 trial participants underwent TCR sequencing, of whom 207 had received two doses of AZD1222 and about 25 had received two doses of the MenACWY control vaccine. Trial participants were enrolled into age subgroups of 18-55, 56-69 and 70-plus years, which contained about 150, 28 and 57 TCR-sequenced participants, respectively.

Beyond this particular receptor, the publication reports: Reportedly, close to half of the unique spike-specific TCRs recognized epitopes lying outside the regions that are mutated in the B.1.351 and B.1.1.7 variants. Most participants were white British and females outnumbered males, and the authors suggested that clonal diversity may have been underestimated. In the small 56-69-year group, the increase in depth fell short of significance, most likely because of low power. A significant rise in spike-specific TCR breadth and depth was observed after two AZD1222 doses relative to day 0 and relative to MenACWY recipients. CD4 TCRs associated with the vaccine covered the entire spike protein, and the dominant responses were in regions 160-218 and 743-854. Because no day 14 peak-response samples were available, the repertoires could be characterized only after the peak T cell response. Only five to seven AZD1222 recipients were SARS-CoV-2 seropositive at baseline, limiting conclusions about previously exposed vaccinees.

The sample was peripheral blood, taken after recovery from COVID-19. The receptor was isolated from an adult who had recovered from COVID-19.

In nucleotide form, the sequence is TGTGCCAGCAGCCAAGGTCGCTCCCGGAGCTCCTATAATTCACCCCTCCACTTT. This codes for CASSQGRSRSSYNSPLHF. The sequence joins TRBV14 to TRBJ1-6; the D gene cannot be resolved reliably. Trimming removed 1 base from V and 0 bases from J, leaving 13 bases between the germline ends. CDR1 and CDR2 are read off the germline V gene as SGHDN and FVKESK. Taken from cysteine to phenylalanine, the CDR3 has 18 residues. Only the CDR3 part of the read is kept: 54 bases, read in frame from the first base.